The T cell receptor (beta chain) described here comes from a study of blood T cell repertoires in COVID-19. Clones were sequenced by immunoSEQ multiplex PCR, and TCRdb holds only the in-frame ones, with some missing. The repertoire has around 150,000 clones, 75% to 85% of them found once; the top ten carry approximately 5.4%. The germline gives CDR1 MGHDK, CDR2 SYGVNS. The germline V and J ends were trimmed by 1 base and 4 bases, with 12 bases remaining between them. The CDR3 is made up of 15 amino acids. The sample consisted of PBMCs or T cells enriched from blood (not recorded which). This receptor was obtained from a man between 40 and 49 years old who had recovered from COVID-19. The V and J genes are TRBV25-1 and TRBJ2-3; D possibly corresponds to TRBD1 (5 bases). CDR3 region: CASSELDNRADTQYF. The CDR3 region has the DNA TGTGCCAGCAGTGAATTGGACAATCGGGCAGATACGCAGTATTTT.